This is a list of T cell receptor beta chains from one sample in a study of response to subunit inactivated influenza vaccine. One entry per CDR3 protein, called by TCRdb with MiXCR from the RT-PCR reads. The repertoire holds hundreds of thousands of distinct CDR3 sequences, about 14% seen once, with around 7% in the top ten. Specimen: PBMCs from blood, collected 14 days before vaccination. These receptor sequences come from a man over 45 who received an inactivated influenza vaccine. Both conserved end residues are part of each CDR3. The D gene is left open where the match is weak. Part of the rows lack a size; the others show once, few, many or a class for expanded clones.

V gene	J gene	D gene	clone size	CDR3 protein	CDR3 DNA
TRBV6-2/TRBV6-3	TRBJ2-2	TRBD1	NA	CASRRETGSAGELFF	TGTGCCAGCAGGCGTGAGACAGGGTCGGCCGGGGAGCTGTTTTTT
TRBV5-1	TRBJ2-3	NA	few	CASSKGPRGGTDTQYF	TGCGCCAGCAGCAAGGGACCGCGGGGCGGCACAGATACGCAGTATTTT
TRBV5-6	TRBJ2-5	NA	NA	CASSESGRIKETQYF	TGTGCCAGCAGCGAATCTGGACGGATAAAAGAGACCCAGTACTTC
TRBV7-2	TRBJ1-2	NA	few	CASSLTEGANYGYTF	TGTGCCAGCAGCTTAACAGAGGGGGCTAACTATGGCTACACCTTC
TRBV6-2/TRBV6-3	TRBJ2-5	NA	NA	CASSFDILETQYF	TGTGCCAGCAGTTTTGACATTTTAGAGACCCAGTACTTC
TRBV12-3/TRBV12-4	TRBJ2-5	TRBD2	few	CASSLSLAGFQETQYF	TGTGCCAGCAGTTTGAGTCTAGCGGGGTTCCAAGAGACCCAGTACTTC
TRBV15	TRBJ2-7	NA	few	CATSRVEQDPYEQYF	TGTGCCACCAGCAGAGTGGAACAGGACCCCTACGAGCAGTACTTC
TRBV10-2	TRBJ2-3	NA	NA	CASSDASGLLDTQYF	TGCGCCAGCAGTGATGCCTCAGGGTTATTGGATACGCAGTATTTT
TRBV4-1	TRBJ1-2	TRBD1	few	CASSQEPRGQGYTF	TGCGCCAGCAGCCAAGAACCCAGGGGGCAGGGCTACACCTTC
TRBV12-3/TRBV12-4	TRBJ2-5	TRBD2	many	CASSGLAGGLETQYF	TGTGCCAGCAGTGGACTAGCGGGAGGATTGGAGACCCAGTACTTC
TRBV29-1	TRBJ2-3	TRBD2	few	CSVEDRGDTDTQYF	TGCAGCGTTGAAGATCGGGGGGACACAGATACGCAGTATTTT
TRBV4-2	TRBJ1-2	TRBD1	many	CASSQEGKGAHGYTF	TGTGCCAGCAGCCAAGAAGGGAAGGGGGCGCATGGCTACACCTTC
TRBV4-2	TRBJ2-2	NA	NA	CASSQNGDTGELFF	TGTGCCAGCAGCCAAAATGGGGACACCGGGGAGCTGTTTTTT
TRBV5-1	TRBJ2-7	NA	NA	CASSLRSGRESYEQYF	TGCGCCAGCAGCTTGAGATCGGGCAGGGAATCCTACGAGCAGTACTTC
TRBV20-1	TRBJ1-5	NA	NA	CSASTRGNQPQHF	TGCAGTGCGTCAACTAGGGGCAATCAGCCCCAGCATTTT
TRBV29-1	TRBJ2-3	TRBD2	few	CSVDTGLAGVGVDTQYF	TGCAGCGTTGATACCGGACTAGCGGGCGTTGGGGTGGATACGCAGTATTTT
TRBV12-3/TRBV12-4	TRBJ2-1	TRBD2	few	CASSPTSGEFF	TGTGCCAGCAGTCCAACTAGCGGGGAGTTCTTC
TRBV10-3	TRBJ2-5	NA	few	CAISEPKEETQYF	TGTGCCATCAGTGAACCTAAAGAAGAGACCCAGTACTTC
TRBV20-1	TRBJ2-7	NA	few	CSARVPPGQGSHYEQYF	TGCAGTGCTAGGGTACCCCCGGGGCAGGGGAGTCACTACGAGCAGTACTTC
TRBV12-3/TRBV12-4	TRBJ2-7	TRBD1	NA	CASTDGDSSYEQYF	TGTGCCAGCACCGACGGGGACAGCTCCTACGAGCAGTACTTC
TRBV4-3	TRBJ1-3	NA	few	CASSQESGSHSGNTIYF	TGCGCCAGCAGCCAAGAAAGCGGAAGTCACTCTGGAAACACCATATATTTT
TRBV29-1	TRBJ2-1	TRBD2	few	CSVEGLAVHEQFF	TGCAGCGTAGAAGGACTAGCGGTCCATGAGCAGTTCTTC
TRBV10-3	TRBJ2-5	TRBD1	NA	CAISGTGADAVQYF	TGTGCCATCAGTGGGACAGGGGCGGACGCGGTTCAGTACTTC